This T cell receptor (beta chain) is from a study of blood T cells in healthy people across ages. At the level of the study: There was about one barcoded beta molecule captured by template switching per two T cells.

As regards this clonotype: The antigen is not known.

Study-level results: Higher diversity and more naive CD4+ cells were features of long-lived donors, compared to aged donors.

There were at least 5 micrograms of total RNA extracted from every sample. For the second PCR, which ran for roughly 7 to 11 cycles, a sample-barcoded 5' primer and a J-beta primer mix were used. A tag from a template-switch adaptor with 12 random nucleotides marked each cDNA molecule. A single record per CDR3 protein comes from TCRdb applying MiXCR to the 5' RACE reads. This table has about 1.4 million distinct CDR3 sequences, roughly 64% appearing once. The V gene's germline CDR1 is MNHEY and CDR2 SVGEGT. The CDR3 length is 15 residues. The ends were cut back, 5 bases at V and 4 bases at J, with 17 bases in the middle.

The receptor's source is a man in his late teens or twenties in good health. The V call is TRBV6-2 or TRBV6-3, the J call TRBJ1-1; D call uncertain. The sequencing input was blood. CDR3 in amino acids: CASSQPLGRGTEAFF. The CDR3 DNA sequence: TGTGCCAGCAGTCAACCCCTCGGTAGAGGCACTGAAGCTTTCTTT.